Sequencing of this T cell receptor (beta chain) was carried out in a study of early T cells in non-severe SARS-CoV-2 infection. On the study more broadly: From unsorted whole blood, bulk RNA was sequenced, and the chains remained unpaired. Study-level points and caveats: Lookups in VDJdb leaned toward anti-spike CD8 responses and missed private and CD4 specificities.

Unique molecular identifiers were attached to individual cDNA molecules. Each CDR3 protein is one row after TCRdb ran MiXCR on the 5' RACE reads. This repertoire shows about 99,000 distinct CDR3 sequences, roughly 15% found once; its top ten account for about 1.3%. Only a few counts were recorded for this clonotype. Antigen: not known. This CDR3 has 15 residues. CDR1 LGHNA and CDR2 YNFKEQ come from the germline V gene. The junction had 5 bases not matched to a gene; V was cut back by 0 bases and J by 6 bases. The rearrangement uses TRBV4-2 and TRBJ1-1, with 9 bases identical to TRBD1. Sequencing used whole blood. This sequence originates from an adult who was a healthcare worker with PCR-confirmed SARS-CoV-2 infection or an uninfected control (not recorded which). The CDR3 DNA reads TGTGCCAGCAGCCAAGATGCACAGGGGGCTCCTGAAGCTTTCTTT. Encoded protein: CASSQDAQGAPEAFF.